This T cell receptor beta chain comes out of a study of blood T cells in healthy people across ages. This clonotype appeared a few times. The antigen remains undetermined. The junction had 5 bases not matched to a gene; V was cut back by 4 bases and J by 3 bases. The CDR3 spans 14 residues. Germline lookup yields CDR1 ENHRY and CDR2 SYGVKD. General observations from the study: Age advanced and TCR beta diversity per million T cells fell, roughly linearly.

Then a second PCR, running roughly 7 to 11 cycles, was carried out with a sample-barcoded 5' primer and a J-beta primer mix. Each CDR3 protein is one row after TCRdb ran MiXCR on the 5' RACE reads. The repertoire consists of 700,000 to 850,000 distinct CDR3 sequences, with about 37% occurring once and the leading ten covering approximately 13%. Sequencing input: blood. The clonotype comes from a young man in good health. The chain links TRBV10-3 to TRBJ1-1, with 7 nucleotides matching TRBD1. As DNA, the CDR3 is TGTGCCATCAGTGTTGACCAGGGGGACACTGAAGCTTTCTTT. Amino acids: CAISVDQGDTEAFF.